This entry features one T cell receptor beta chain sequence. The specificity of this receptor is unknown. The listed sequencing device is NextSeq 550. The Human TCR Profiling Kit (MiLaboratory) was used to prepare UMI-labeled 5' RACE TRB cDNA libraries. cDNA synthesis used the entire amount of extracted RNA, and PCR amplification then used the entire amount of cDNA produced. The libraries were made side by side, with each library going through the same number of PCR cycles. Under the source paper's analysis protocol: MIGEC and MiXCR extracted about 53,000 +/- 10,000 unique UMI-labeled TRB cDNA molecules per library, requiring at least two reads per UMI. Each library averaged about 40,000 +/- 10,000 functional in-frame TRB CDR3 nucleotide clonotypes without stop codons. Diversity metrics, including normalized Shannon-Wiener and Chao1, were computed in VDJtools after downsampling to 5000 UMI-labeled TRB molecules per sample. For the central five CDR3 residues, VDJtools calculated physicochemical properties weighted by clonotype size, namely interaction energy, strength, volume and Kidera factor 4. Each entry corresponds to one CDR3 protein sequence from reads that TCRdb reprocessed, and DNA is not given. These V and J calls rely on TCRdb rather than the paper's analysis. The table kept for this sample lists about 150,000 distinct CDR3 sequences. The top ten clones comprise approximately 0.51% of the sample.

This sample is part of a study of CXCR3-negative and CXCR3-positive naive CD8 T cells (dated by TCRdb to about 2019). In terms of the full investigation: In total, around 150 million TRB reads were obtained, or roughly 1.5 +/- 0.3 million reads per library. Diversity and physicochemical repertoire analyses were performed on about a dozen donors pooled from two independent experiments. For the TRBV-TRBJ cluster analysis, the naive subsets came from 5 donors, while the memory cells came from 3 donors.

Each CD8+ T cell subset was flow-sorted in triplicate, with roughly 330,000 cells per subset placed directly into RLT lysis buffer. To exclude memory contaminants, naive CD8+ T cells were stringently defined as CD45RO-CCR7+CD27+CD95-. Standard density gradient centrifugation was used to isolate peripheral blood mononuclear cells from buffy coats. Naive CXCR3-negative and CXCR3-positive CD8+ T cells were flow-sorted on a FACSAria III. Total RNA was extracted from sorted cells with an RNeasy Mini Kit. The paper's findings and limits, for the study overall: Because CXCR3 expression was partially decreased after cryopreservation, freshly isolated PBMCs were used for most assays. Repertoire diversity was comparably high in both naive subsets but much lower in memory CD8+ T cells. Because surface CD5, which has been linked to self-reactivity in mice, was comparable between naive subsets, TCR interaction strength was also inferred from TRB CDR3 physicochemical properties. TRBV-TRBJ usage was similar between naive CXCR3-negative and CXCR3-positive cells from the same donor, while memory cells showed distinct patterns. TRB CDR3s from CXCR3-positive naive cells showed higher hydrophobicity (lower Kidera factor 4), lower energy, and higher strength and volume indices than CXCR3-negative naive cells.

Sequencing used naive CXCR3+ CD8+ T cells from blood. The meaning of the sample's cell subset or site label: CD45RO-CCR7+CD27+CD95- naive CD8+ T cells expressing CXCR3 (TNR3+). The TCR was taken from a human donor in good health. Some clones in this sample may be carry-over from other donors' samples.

The CDR3 reads as follows: CASSLLAGGRYF. The chain links TRBV7-9 with TRBJ2-7; TCRdb's D call of TRBD2 is untestable without DNA. Sequences SEHNR (CDR1) and FQNEAQ (CDR2) are obtained from the germline V gene (reference sequence). Including the terminal cysteine and phenylalanine, the CDR3 comprises 12 residues. Only the protein sequence is given.